These 9 T cell receptor beta chains share one sample of origin, sequenced in a study of radiation and T cells in renal cell carcinoma. Stated time point: blood 4 weeks post-SBRT, at nephrectomy. The treatment: 15 Gy SBRT to primary tumor, nephrectomy 4 weeks later. Libraries were prepared by immunoSEQ multiplex PCR; TCRdb keeps only in-frame clonotypes and omits some of them. In the table there are 120,000 to 150,000 clones, roughly 90% of which are singletons. Specimen: blood, collected from a patient whose treatment included radiotherapy and nephrectomy. The origin of the receptors is a woman aged 50 to 65 with renal cell carcinoma.

This rearrangement joins TRBV6-1 to TRBJ1-3, with D unresolved. Trimming pared 6 bases from V and 0 bases from J, leaving 9 bases between. Germline V CDR1 and CDR2: MNHNS, SASEGT. CDR3 length equals 14 residues. CDR3: CASRTMSSGNTIYF. The CDR3, as DNA: TGTGCCAGCAGGACCATGAGCTCTGGAAACACCATATATTTT.

The chain employs TRBV27 and TRBJ1-2; D is possibly TRBD1 (5 bases). Germline V CDR1 and CDR2: MNHEY, SMNVEV (reference sequence). The CDR3 length is 15 residues. V was cut by 4 bases and J by 4 bases, with 16 bases left in between. The CDR3 here is CASSSHVDSGYGYTF. In nucleotides, the CDR3 is TGTGCCAGCAGTTCTCACGTCGACAGTGGCTATGGCTACACCTTC.

This chain joins TRBV7-2 and TRBJ1-3, with 8 bases aligning to TRBD1. Germline V gene sequence: CDR1 SGHTA, CDR2 FQGNSA. The CDR3 is 16 amino acids. J was trimmed by 0 bases and V by 5 bases; bases with no gene match: 6. CDR3 region: CASSLTGVNSGNTIYF. The CDR3 nucleotides read TGTGCCAGCAGCCTGACAGGGGTTAACTCTGGAAACACCATATATTTT.

The chain joins TRBV11-2 to TRBJ2-7; the D gene is possibly TRBD2 (5 bases). The CDR3 has 16 residues. Trimming took off 5 bases at V and 2 bases at J, with 19 bases between the two ends. Germline CDR1 and CDR2: SGHAT and FQNNGV. Here the CDR3 reads CASSMRLERPAYEQYF. DNA for the CDR3: TGTGCCAGCAGCATGCGGTTGGAGCGGCCAGCCTACGAGCAGTACTTC.

The CDR3 coding sequence is TGTGCCAGCACCCCAGAAAAACCCCCCCACGAGCAGTACTTC. This translates into CASTPEKPPHEQYF. The J gene is TRBJ2-7, the V gene TRBV2; D call uncertain. This CDR3 region has 14 residues. CDR1 SNHLY and CDR2 FYNNEI come from the germline V gene. Trimming took 7 bases from V and 5 from J, leaving 18 bases between them.

The V call is TRBV18, the J call TRBJ2-1, with 9 bases aligning to TRBD2. The CDR3 has 15 amino acids. Germline V gene lookup returns CDR1 KGHSH and CDR2 LQKENI. The J segment lost 4 bases and the V segment lost 0 bases, leaving 1 base of the junction unmatched. The CDR3 DNA reads as TGTGCCAGCTCACCACCTAGCGGGAGTTACAATGAGCAGTTCTTC. The encoded protein is CASSPPSGSYNEQFF.

The V and J genes are TRBV28 and TRBJ2-7; 11 nucleotides align to TRBD1. The length of the CDR3 is 17 residues. Germline CDR1 is MDHEN and CDR2 is SYDVKM. Trimming removed 5 bases from V and 4 bases from J; junction bases left unmatched: 13. For the CDR3, the DNA is TGTGCCAGCAGTCCCCGGACAGGGGGCTTAGTTCGGTACGAGCAGTACTTC. This encodes CASSPRTGGLVRYEQYF.

This sequence joins TRBV28 and TRBJ2-1; 7 nucleotides line up with TRBD2. The ends lost 5 bases at V and 11 bases at J; junction bases unmatched: 6. This CDR3 has 12 residues. Germline CDR1 MDHEN, CDR2 SYDVKM. The CDR3 DNA reads TGTGCCAGCAGTACAGCGGGACTACAGCAGTTCTTC. Its protein product is CASSTAGLQQFF.

The chain has TRBV5-6 and TRBJ2-6; 10 bases match TRBD2. Germline CDR1 SGHDT, CDR2 YYEEEE. The CDR3 consists of 15 residues. J was trimmed by 0 bases and V by 9 bases; bases with no gene match: 3. DNA of the CDR3: TGTGCCACGACTAGCGGGTACTCTGGGGCCAACGTCCTGACTTTC. Amino acids: CATTSGYSGANVLTF.